These 20 T cell receptor beta chains came from one sample sequenced in a study of blood T cell repertoires in COVID-19. Assay: immunoSEQ multiplex PCR; the TCRdb copy retains only in-frame clones and omits some. In the table there are fewer than 400,000 clones, 70% to 90% of which are singletons. Sequenced input: PBMCs or T cells enriched from blood (not recorded which). These receptors originate from a man aged 25-45 years who had recovered from COVID-19.

This sequence joins TRBV7-2 and TRBJ1-6, with TRBD1 matching 9 bases. CDR1 and CDR2 from the germline V gene are SGHTA and FQGNSA. V lost 3 bases and J lost 6; bases outside the gene matches: 9. There are 17 residues in the CDR3. The CDR3 sequence is CASSFALTGGGNSPLHF. The CDR3, as DNA: TGTGCCAGCAGCTTCGCCCTGACAGGGGGTGGTAATTCACCCCTCCACTTT.

The table lists this clone with a count of one. The chain joins TRBV5-1 to TRBJ2-4, with D uncertain. The CDR3 has 14 residues. Trimming left V 3 bases short and J 5 bases short, with 12 bases between. From germline, CDR1 is SGHRS and CDR2 YFSETQ. CDR3: CASSSSAVENIQYF. CDR3 sequence (DNA): TGCGCCAGCAGCTCCTCCGCAGTTGAAAACATTCAGTACTTC. The whole variable domain, remainder taken from reference TRBV5-1 and TRBJ2-4, is KAGVTQTPRYLIKTRGQQVTLSCSPISGHRSVSWYQQTPGQGLQFLFEYFSETQRNKGNFPGRFSGRQFSNSRSEMNVSTLELGDSALYLCASSSSAVENIQYFGAGTRLSVL.

The CDR3 is CSASIKAVLDTQYF. CDR3 nucleotides: TGCAGTGCTAGTATCAAAGCGGTGTTGGATACGCAGTATTTT. The chain is built from TRBV20-1 and TRBJ2-3; tentative D call: TRBD2 (5 bases). The ends were cut back, 3 bases at V and 6 bases at J, with 16 bases in the middle. CDR1 is DFQATT and CDR2 is SNEGSKA in the germline V gene (reference sequence). The CDR3 is 14 residues long.

This sequence joins TRBV9 and TRBJ2-7; D might be TRBD1 (5 bases). The CDR3 covers 14 residues. V shed 4 bases and J shed 9 bases, with 20 bases lying between them. Germline V gene lookup returns CDR1 SGDLS and CDR2 YYNGEE. The DNA of the CDR3 is TGTGCCAGCAGCTCCGACAGTTCCTACGAGCGGCAGTACTTC. Translating it yields CASSSDSSYERQYF.

This chain joins TRBV6-1 and TRBJ2-1; D may be TRBD2 (6 bases). The germline gives CDR1 MNHNS, CDR2 SASEGT. The CDR3 runs to 16 residues. Trimming took 2 bases from V and 4 from J, leaving 15 bases between them. The CDR3 DNA is TGTGCCAGCAGTGAATTCGGAGCGGAGGGATACAATGAGCAGTTCTTC. Amino acid sequence: CASSEFGAEGYNEQFF.

This chain connects TRBV6-5 to TRBJ2-7; 9 nucleotides line up with TRBD2. The CDR3 is 15 residues long. V was pared by 1 base and J by 4 bases, with 5 bases of the junction left unmatched. Germline CDR1 reads MNHEY; CDR2 reads SVGAGI. CDR3 sequence reads: CASSYLAGEDYEQYF. CDR3 in DNA: TGTGCCAGCAGTTACTTAGCGGGGGAGGATTACGAGCAGTACTTC.

The chain joins TRBV5-1 to TRBJ1-2; maybe TRBD1 (5 bases). The CDR3 contains 17 residues. The germline gives CDR1 SGHRS, CDR2 YFSETQ. The V end was cut by 0 bases, the J end by 3 bases, with 18 bases between. In nucleotides, the CDR3 is TGCGCCAGCAGCTTGGGTTCAAAGGGGTCCGTGGACTATGGCTACACCTTC. As protein: CASSLGSKGSVDYGYTF.

This chain joins TRBV6-1 and TRBJ2-7, with D possibly TRBD1 on 5 matching bases. This CDR3 is 14 amino acids long. V lost 2 bases, J lost 3 bases, and 11 bases lay in between. Germline V gene sequence: CDR1 MNHNS, CDR2 SASEGT. The chain's CDR3 is CASSEWGRVYEQYF. Here the CDR3 DNA reads TGTGCCAGCAGTGAATGGGGCAGGGTCTACGAGCAGTACTTC.

This chain joins TRBV12-3 or TRBV12-4 and TRBJ1-1, with unresolved D. Trimming shortened V by 6 bases and J by 0 bases, and 5 bases separated the two germline ends. This CDR3 region has 12 residues. CDR3 amino acids: CASRPMNTEAFF. In DNA form, the CDR3 reads TGTGCCAGCAGGCCTATGAACACTGAAGCTTTCTTT.

The chain couples TRBV7-9 to TRBJ2-1, with 7 bases that match TRBD2. Germline V CDR1 and CDR2: SEHNR, FQNEAQ (reference sequence). With V trimmed by 3 bases and J by 0 bases, 8 bases remained unmatched. The CDR3 has 17 residues. CDR3 region: CASSFPLRGSSYNEQFF. CDR3 in DNA: TGTGCCAGCAGCTTCCCCCTGCGGGGGAGCTCCTACAATGAGCAGTTCTTC.

The V gene is TRBV7-8, the J gene TRBJ1-1; D ambiguous. Deletions cut 5 bases from V and 6 bases from J, with 10 bases between. The CDR3 runs to 12 residues. Per germline, CDR1 SGHVS and CDR2 FQNEAQ. This chain's CDR3 is CASSPQLAEAFF. In DNA, the CDR3 is TGTGCCAGCAGCCCGCAACTTGCTGAAGCTTTCTTT.

V and J are TRBV5-4 and TRBJ2-3, with D unresolved. V lost 3 bases to trimming and J lost 4 bases, with 12 bases between them. Germline lookup yields CDR1 SGHNT and CDR2 YYREEE (reference sequence). The CDR3 loop spans 14 amino acids. The CDR3 sequence: CASSSDLGADTQYF. CDR3 in DNA: TGTGCCAGCAGCTCCGACCTGGGCGCAGATACGCAGTATTTT.

The chain combines TRBV27 with TRBJ2-5; 9 nucleotides agree with TRBD1. V gave up 3 bases and J gave up 0 bases; unmatched junction bases: 5. The CDR3 spans 16 residues. CDR1 is MNHEY, CDR2 SMNVEV, per germline (reference sequence). The CDR3 nucleotides are TGTGCCAGCAGTTTTTCGGGGACAGGGTACCAAGAGACCCAGTACTTC. Its protein is CASSFSGTGYQETQYF.

Comments on this clone: The same CDR3 can be traced to other DNA sequences in this sample. The chain joins TRBV5-1 to TRBJ2-5; 7 bases align to TRBD1. Trimming took 4 bases from V and 1 from J; bases not matched to a gene: 7. This CDR3 has 15 amino acids. Germline V gives CDR1 SGHRS, CDR2 YFSETQ. In DNA, the CDR3 is TGCGCCAGCAGCCTGTTGGGACAGCTCCAAGAGACCCAGTACTTC. It specifies CASSLLGQLQETQYF.

This chain links TRBV9 with TRBJ1-2; 7 positions match TRBD1. V gave up 3 bases and J gave up 2 bases; unmatched junction bases: 4. Germline-derived CDR1 and CDR2 are SGDLS and YYNGEE. The CDR3 runs 14 residues. The chain's CDR3 is CASSGGQVNYGYTF. The CDR3 bases are TGTGCCAGCAGCGGAGGACAGGTAAACTATGGCTACACCTTC.

The chain has TRBV20-1 and TRBJ1-3; D remains ambiguous. This CDR3 is 12 amino acids long. Trimming stripped 3 bases from V and 6 bases from J, with 9 bases between. Germline loops: CDR1 DFQATT, CDR2 SNEGSKA (reference sequence). Here the CDR3 DNA reads TGCAGTGCTAGTCAGGATTTAAACACCATATATTTT. Its protein product is CSASQDLNTIYF.

This rearrangement joins TRBV2 to TRBJ1-2, with TRBD1 matching 7 bases. Germline CDR1 reads SNHLY; CDR2 reads FYNNEI. This CDR3 contains 12 residues. V trimming: 6 bases; J trimming: 8 bases; junction bases outside the gene matches: 6. The CDR3 DNA is TGTGCCAGCAGAGATGACAGGGACGGCTACACCTTC. As protein: CASRDDRDGYTF. Filled out from reference TRBV2 and TRBJ1-2, the complete variable domain reads EPEVTQTPSHQVTQMGQEVILRCVPISNHLYFYWYRQILGQKVEFLVSFYNNEISEKSEIFDDQFSVERPDGSNFTLKIRSTKLEDSAMYFCASRDDRDGYTFGSGTRLTVV.

The chain links TRBV19 to TRBJ1-4; D unclear. CDR3 length equals 13 residues. Germline lookup yields CDR1 LNHDA and CDR2 SQIVND (reference sequence). Trimming took 2 bases from V and 7 from J, leaving 8 bases between them. The CDR3 DNA follows: TGTGCCAGTAGTATAACGCGGTTTGAAAAACTGTTTTTT. Encoded protein: CASSITRFEKLFF.

This rearrangement joins TRBV9 to TRBJ1-5; the match to TRBD1 covers 7 bases. This CDR3 has 15 amino acids. Germline V gene data show CDR1 as SGDLS and CDR2 as YYNGEE. Germline trimming cut 2 bases from V and 2 bases from J; bases unmatched to any gene: 4. The CDR3 DNA reads TGTGCCAGCAGCGTGGGACAGAATCGCAATCAGCCCCAGCATTTT. The encoded protein is CASSVGQNRNQPQHF.

As for this clone: Other DNA sequences from this sample encode an identical CDR3 as well. The chain employs TRBV29-1 and TRBJ1-1; 8 bases fit TRBD1. J gave up 1 base and V 7 bases, and 2 bases lay outside the gene matches. The CDR3 is made up of 12 amino acids. Germline values: CDR1 SQVTM, CDR2 ANQGSEA. In nucleotides, the CDR3 is TGCAGCGCCGGGACAGGGAACACTGAAGCTTTCTTT. This sequence encodes CSAGTGNTEAFF.